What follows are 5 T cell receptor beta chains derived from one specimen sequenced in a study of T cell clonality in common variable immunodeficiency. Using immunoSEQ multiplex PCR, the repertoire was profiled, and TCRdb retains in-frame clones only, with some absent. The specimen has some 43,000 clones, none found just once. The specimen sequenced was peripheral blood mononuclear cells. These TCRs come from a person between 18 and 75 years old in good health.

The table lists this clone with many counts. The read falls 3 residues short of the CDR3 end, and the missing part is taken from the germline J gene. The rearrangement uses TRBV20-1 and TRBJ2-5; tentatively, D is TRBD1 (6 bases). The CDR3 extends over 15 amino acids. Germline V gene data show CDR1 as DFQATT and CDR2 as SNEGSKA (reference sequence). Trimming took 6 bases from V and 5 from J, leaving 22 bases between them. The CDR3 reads CSARPQTGRAETQYF. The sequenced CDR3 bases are TGCAGTGCAAGACCCCAGACAGGTCGGGCGGAGACC.

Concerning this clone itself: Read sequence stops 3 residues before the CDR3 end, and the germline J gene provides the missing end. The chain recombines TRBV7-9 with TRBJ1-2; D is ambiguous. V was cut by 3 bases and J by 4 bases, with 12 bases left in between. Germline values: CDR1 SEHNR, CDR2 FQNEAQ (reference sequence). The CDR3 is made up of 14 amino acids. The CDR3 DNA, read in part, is TGTGCCAGCAGCTTCGAGGTTTCGGGCTATGGC. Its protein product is CASSFEVSGYG. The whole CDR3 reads CASSFEVSGYGYTF.

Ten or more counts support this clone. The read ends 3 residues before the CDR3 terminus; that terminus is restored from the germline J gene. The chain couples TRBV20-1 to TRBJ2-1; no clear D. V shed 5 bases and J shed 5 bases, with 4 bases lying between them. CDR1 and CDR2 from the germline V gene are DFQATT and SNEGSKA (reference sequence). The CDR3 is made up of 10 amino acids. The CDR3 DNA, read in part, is TGCAGTGCTGGCAACAATGAG. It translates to CSAGNNE. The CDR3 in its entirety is CSAGNNEQFF.

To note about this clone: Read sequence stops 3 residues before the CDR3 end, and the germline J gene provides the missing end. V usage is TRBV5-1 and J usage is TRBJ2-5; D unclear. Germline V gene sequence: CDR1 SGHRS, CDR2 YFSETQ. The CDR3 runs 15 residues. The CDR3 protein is CASSFTRRSTDTQYF. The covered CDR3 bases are TGCGCCAGCAGCTTTACCCGAAGAAGCACAGATACC.

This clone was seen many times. CDR3 DNA, as far as it was read: TGCAGCGCCAAAAGGGGAGAGACAGATACG. It specifies CSAKRGETDT. The complete CDR3 reads CSAKRGETDTQYF. The chain is built from TRBV29-1 and TRBJ2-3; D is perhaps TRBD1 or TRBD2 (5 bases each). The observed sequence ends 3 residues before the CDR3 terminus, with the missing tail filled in from the germline J gene. Germline lookup yields CDR1 SQVTM and CDR2 ANQGSEA. This CDR3 region has 13 residues. The ends were cut back, 7 bases at V and 3 bases at J, with 14 bases in the middle.